This T cell receptor beta chain was sequenced in a study of blood T cell repertoires in COVID-19. Across the study: Samples representing acute and convalescent COVID-19 were sourced from the United States, Italy and Spain. Nucleic acid was either cDNA or gDNA, and it came from T cells, B-cell-depleted T cells, or PBMCs.

Some clones are missing from TCRdb's copy, which holds only in-frame ones; the method was immunoSEQ multiplex PCR. The sample holds approximately 350,000 clones, around 83% seen once. This CDR3 has 15 residues. Germline V lookup: CDR1 KGHSH, CDR2 LQKENI. V was trimmed by 1 base and J by 0 bases, leaving 10 bases between them. Assignment of participants to cohorts was predicated upon participant-reported clinical history. Resolution of symptoms, clearance, or two negative PCRs was present in recovered Cohort 3 donors. This chain links TRBV18 with TRBJ2-7; D gene unclear. This TCR was recovered from a woman aged 45-65 years who had recovered from COVID-19. The sample comprised PBMCs or T cells enriched from blood (not recorded which). CDR3 in DNA: TGTGCCAGCTCACCACTTTCCGAGAGCTCCTACGAGCAGTACTTC. Translating it yields CASSPLSESSYEQYF. Filled out from reference TRBV18 and TRBJ2-7, the complete variable domain reads NAGVMQNPRHLVRRRGQEARLRCSPMKGHSHVYWYRQLPEEGLKFMVYLQKENIIDESGMPKERFSAEFPKEGPSILRIQQVVRGDSAAYFCASSPLSESSYEQYFGPGTRLTVT.